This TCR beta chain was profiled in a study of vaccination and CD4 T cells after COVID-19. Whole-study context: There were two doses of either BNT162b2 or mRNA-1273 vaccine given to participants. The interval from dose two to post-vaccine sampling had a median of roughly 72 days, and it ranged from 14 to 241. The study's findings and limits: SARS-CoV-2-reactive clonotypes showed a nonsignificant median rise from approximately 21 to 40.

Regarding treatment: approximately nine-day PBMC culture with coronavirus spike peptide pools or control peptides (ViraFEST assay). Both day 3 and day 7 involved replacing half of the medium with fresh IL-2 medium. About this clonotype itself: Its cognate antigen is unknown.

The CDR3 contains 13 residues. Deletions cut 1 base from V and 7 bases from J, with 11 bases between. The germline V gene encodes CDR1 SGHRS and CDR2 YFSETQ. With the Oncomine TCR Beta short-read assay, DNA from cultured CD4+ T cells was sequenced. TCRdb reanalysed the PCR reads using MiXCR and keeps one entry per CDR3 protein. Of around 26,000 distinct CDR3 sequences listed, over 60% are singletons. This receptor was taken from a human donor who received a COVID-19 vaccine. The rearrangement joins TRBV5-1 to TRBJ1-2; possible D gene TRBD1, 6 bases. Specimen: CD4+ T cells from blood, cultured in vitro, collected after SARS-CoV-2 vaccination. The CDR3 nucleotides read TGCGCCAGCAGCTTGACAGGGTTGGGTGGCTACACCTTC. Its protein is CASSLTGLGGYTF.